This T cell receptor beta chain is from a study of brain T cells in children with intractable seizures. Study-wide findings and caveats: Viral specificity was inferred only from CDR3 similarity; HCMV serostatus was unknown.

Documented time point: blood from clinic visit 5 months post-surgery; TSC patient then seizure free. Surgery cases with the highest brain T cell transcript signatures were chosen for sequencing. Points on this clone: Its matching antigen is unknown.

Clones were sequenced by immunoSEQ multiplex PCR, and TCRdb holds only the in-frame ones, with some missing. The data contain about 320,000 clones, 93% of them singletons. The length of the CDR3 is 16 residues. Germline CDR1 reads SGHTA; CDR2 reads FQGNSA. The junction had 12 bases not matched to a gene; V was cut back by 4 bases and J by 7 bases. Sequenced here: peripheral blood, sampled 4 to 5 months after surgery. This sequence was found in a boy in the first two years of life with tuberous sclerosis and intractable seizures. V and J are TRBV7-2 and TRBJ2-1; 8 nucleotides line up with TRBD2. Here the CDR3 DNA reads TGTGCCAGCAGCTCCCCAAGCGGGGGACCGTCAAATGAGCAGTTCTTC. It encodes CASSSPSGGPSNEQFF.